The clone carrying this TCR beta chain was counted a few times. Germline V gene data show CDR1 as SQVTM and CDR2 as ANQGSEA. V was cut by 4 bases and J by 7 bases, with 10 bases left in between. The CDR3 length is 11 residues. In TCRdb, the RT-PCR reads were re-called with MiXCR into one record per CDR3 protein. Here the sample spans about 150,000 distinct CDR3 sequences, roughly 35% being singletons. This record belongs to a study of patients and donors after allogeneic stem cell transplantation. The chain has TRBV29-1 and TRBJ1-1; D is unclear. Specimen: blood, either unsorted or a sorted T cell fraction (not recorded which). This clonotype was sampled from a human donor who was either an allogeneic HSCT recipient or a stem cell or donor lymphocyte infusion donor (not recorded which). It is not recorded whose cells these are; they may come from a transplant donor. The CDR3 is CSVAPQLEAFF. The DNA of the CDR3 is TGCAGCGTTGCCCCCCAGCTTGAAGCTTTCTTT.